One and the same sample provided the 15 T cell receptor beta chains below, sequenced in a study of blood T cell repertoires in COVID-19. Some clones are missing from TCRdb's copy, which holds only in-frame ones; the method was immunoSEQ multiplex PCR. The sample has over 55,000 clones; 70% to 85% are singletons. The sample consisted of peripheral blood. Source of these receptors: a human donor in a cohort sampled during active COVID-19.

The genes are TRBV18 and TRBJ1-2; maybe TRBD1 (6 bases). Trimming shortened V by 4 bases and J by 4 bases, and 16 bases separated the two germline ends. This CDR3 region has 15 residues. CDR1 KGHSH and CDR2 LQKENI come from the germline V gene. The CDR3 nucleotides read TGTGCCAGCTCACGGGCGGTTACAGGGACCTATGGCTACACCTTC. Translating it yields CASSRAVTGTYGYTF.

The genes are TRBV10-2 and TRBJ2-3; D is perhaps TRBD1 (6 bases). CDR1 WSHSY and CDR2 SAAADI come from the germline V gene. V lost 3 bases and J lost 2, with 9 bases in between. The CDR3 loop spans 14 amino acids. The CDR3 DNA sequence: TGCGCCAGCAGTGACAGGGGCCCCACAGATACGCAGTATTTT. This encodes CASSDRGPTDTQYF.

The chain employs TRBV27 and TRBJ1-1, with unresolved D. In germline, CDR1 is MNHEY, CDR2 SMNVEV (reference sequence). The CDR3 totals 13 residues. V shed 6 bases and J shed 4 bases, with 12 bases lying between them. The CDR3 loop reads CASSPWAGTEAFF. CDR3 coding DNA: TGTGCCAGCAGCCCGTGGGCGGGCACTGAAGCTTTCTTT.

CDR3 protein: CASSGRVSYNEQFF. Here the CDR3 DNA reads TGTGCCAGTAGTGGCAGGGTCTCCTACAATGAGCAGTTCTTC. The chain joins TRBV19 to TRBJ2-1; D is possibly TRBD1 (5 bases). The CDR3 is made up of 14 amino acids. V shed 5 bases and J shed 0 bases, with 8 bases lying between them. Germline V gene sequence: CDR1 LNHDA, CDR2 SQIVND (reference sequence). The variable domain in full, completed from reference TRBV19 and TRBJ2-1, reads DGGITQSPKYLFRKEGQNVTLSCEQNLNHDAMYWYRQDPGQGLRLIYYSQIVNDFQKGDIAEGYSVSREKKESFPLTVTSAQKNPTAFYLCASSGRVSYNEQFFGPGTRLTVL.

Note on this clone: The same CDR3 arises from other DNA sequences in this sample as well. The V call is TRBV30, the J call TRBJ1-1; D unresolved. Germline CDR1 and CDR2: GTSNPN and SVGIG (reference sequence). The CDR3 runs to 12 residues. Trimming pared 3 bases from V and 1 base from J, leaving 6 bases between. The CDR3 nucleotides are TGTGCCTGGAGCCCAGGGAACACTGAAGCTTTCTTT. The encoded protein is CAWSPGNTEAFF.

CDR3 loop: CATSRDGRETQYF. For the CDR3, the DNA is TGTGCCACCAGCAGGGACGGGAGGGAGACCCAGTACTTC. The chain employs TRBV15 and TRBJ2-5; TRBD2 agrees at 7 bases. In germline, CDR1 is LNHNV, CDR2 YYDKDF (reference sequence). J was trimmed by 5 bases and V by 3 bases; bases with no gene match: 3. The CDR3 sequence is 13 residues long.

This clone was seen a single time. The V gene is TRBV6-1, the J gene TRBJ2-7; the D gene is possibly TRBD1 (5 bases). Trimming pared 2 bases from V and 6 bases from J, leaving 14 bases between. CDR1 is MNHNS and CDR2 is SASEGT in the germline V gene. This CDR3 spans 14 amino acids. The CDR3 loop is CASSERGRQIEQYF. The CDR3 DNA follows: TGTGCCAGCAGTGAAAGGGGCCGACAGATCGAGCAGTACTTC.

The V gene is TRBV7-3, the J gene TRBJ2-3, with TRBD1 as a possible D gene (6 bases). V dropped 5 bases and J dropped 0 bases, with 18 bases sitting between them. The germline V gene encodes CDR1 SGHTA and CDR2 FQGTGA. The CDR3 sequence is 17 residues long. CDR3 nucleotide sequence: TGTGCCAGCAGCCCACAGGGCTTCCTATCTAGCACAGATACGCAGTATTTT. Encoded protein: CASSPQGFLSSTDTQYF.

The chain links TRBV7-9 to TRBJ1-4; perhaps TRBD1 as D (6 bases). Germline assignment: CDR1 SEHNR and CDR2 FQNEAQ (reference sequence). The CDR3 contains 16 residues. The V end lost 4 bases, the J end lost 6 bases, and 18 bases lay between the germline ends. The CDR3 region is CASSSRTGTSYEKLFF. The CDR3 DNA reads TGTGCCAGCAGCTCTCGAACCGGGACATCGTATGAAAAACTGTTTTTT.

This chain uses TRBV5-4 with TRBJ2-3, with TRBD2 matching over 11 bases. Germline values: CDR1 SGHNT, CDR2 YYREEE (reference sequence). CDR3 length: 17 amino acids. The J segment lost 5 bases and the V segment lost 0 bases, leaving 8 bases of the junction unmatched. The chain's CDR3 is CASSLAGIAGGRDTQYF. CDR3 bases: TGTGCCAGCAGCTTGGCCGGCATAGCGGGGGGGCGAGATACGCAGTATTTT. The variable domain in full, completed from reference TRBV5-4 and TRBJ2-3, reads ETGVTQSPTHLIKTRGQQVTLRCSSQSGHNTVSWYQQALGQGPQFIFQYYREEENGRGNFPPRFSGLQFPNYSSELNVNALELDDSALYLCASSLAGIAGGRDTQYFGPGTRLTVL.

The chain uses TRBV7-8 and TRBJ1-1; 7 nucleotides align to TRBD1. CDR1 SGHVS and CDR2 FQNEAQ come from the germline V gene. The trim removed 5 bases at V and 5 bases at J, leaving 14 bases unmatched. The CDR3 sequence is 16 residues long. The CDR3 sequence is CASSIYAARGYTEAFF. The CDR3 nucleotides are TGTGCCAGCAGCATCTACGCTGCCAGGGGGTATACTGAAGCTTTCTTT.

V usage is TRBV9 and J usage is TRBJ1-6; the D is unclear. This CDR3 comprises 13 residues. The V end was cut by 7 bases, the J end by 6 bases, with 11 bases between. Germline V gives CDR1 SGDLS, CDR2 YYNGEE. CDR3 protein: CASGASSNSPLHF. For the CDR3, the DNA is TGTGCCAGCGGCGCCTCCAGTAATTCACCCCTCCACTTT.

This clone was counted between two and nine times. The chain combines TRBV4-2 with TRBJ1-5; no firm D call. Germline V lookup: CDR1 LGHNA, CDR2 YNFKEQ. The CDR3 sequence is 14 residues long. V gave up 0 bases and J gave up 6 bases, with 9 bases separating them. CDR3 DNA: TGTGCCAGCAGCCAAGATGGGCGGGGTCAGCCCCAGCATTTT. Encoded protein: CASSQDGRGQPQHF.

The CDR3 nucleotides read TGTGCCTGGAACCCCCCAGCGAGCTCCTACAATGAGCAGTTCTTC. This sequence encodes CAWNPPASSYNEQFF. The V and J genes are TRBV30 and TRBJ2-1; D unclear. V was pared by 4 bases and J by 0 bases, with 13 bases between. Germline V gene lookup returns CDR1 GTSNPN and CDR2 SVGIG (reference sequence). The CDR3 has 15 residues.

The chain couples TRBV5-1 to TRBJ2-1; weak D call: TRBD1 (6 bases). The ends were cut back, 2 bases at V and 10 bases at J, with 22 bases in the middle. CDR1 is SGHRS, CDR2 YFSETQ, per germline. The CDR3 spans 16 residues. The DNA of the CDR3 is TGCGCCAGCAGCTTCCTACAGGGTTCAGCAACTCGGGAGCAGTTCTTC. Translated: CASSFLQGSATREQFF.